These T cell receptor beta chains were read from a single sample in a study of T-cell reconstitution after alpha-beta-depleted transplantation in children. Each CDR3 protein is one row after TCRdb ran MiXCR on the PCR reads. The sample carries about 280,000 distinct CDR3 sequences, around a tenth recorded once. The sequenced sample was peripheral blood, obtained 180 days after TCRalphabeta/CD19-depleted stem cell transplant. Receptors originate from a male patient between 2 and 15 years old who had a stem cell transplant for chronic granulomatous disease, so the T cells may come from the graft donor. CDR3s include the opening cysteine and the closing phenylalanine or tryptophan. A D gene is named only where the DNA matches it firmly. Clone size appears in some rows only: once, few, many, or a class for an expanded clone.

d_gene: .; abundance: many; j_gene: TRBJ2-6; v_gene: TRBV15; CDR3nt: TGTGCCACCAGCAGAGAGGCGCCTGGGGCCAACGTCCTGACTTTC; CDR3aa: CATSREAPGANVLTF
d_gene: TRBD2; abundance: many; j_gene: TRBJ2-1; v_gene: TRBV29-1; CDR3nt: TGCAGCGTCTCTACCGGGACTAATTATTTCGATGAGCAGTTCTTC; CDR3aa: CSVSTGTNYFDEQFF
d_gene: TRBD1; abundance: many; j_gene: TRBJ2-5; v_gene: TRBV7-7; CDR3nt: TGTGCTAGCAGCTCGACAGGGACCGGGGAGACCCAGTACTTC; CDR3aa: CASSSTGTGETQYF
d_gene: TRBD2; abundance: many; j_gene: TRBJ2-3; v_gene: TRBV11-2; CDR3nt: TGTGCCAGCAGCGCCCGGTTGGGACTAGCGGGGCGAACAGATACGCAGTATTTT; CDR3aa: CASSARLGLAGRTDTQYF
d_gene: .; abundance: .; j_gene: TRBJ2-1; v_gene: TRBV7-3; CDR3nt: TGTGCCAACGGGGGTCAGGCCTCCCCCTACAATGAGCAGTTCTTC; CDR3aa: CANGGQASPYNEQFF
d_gene: TRBD2; abundance: many; j_gene: TRBJ2-5; v_gene: TRBV7-6; CDR3nt: TGTGCCAGCAGCTTAGGGACTAGCGGGAGACCAGAGACCCAGTACTTC; CDR3aa: CASSLGTSGRPETQYF
d_gene: .; abundance: many; j_gene: TRBJ2-7; v_gene: TRBV12-3/TRBV12-4; CDR3nt: TGTGCCAGCAGCCAGGGGCACTCCTACGAGCAGTACTTC; CDR3aa: CASSQGHSYEQYF
d_gene: TRBD2; abundance: .; j_gene: TRBJ2-7; v_gene: TRBV7-9; CDR3nt: TGTGCCAGCAGCCATACTAGCGGGACATCCTACGAGCAGTACTTC; CDR3aa: CASSHTSGTSYEQYF
d_gene: .; abundance: many; j_gene: TRBJ2-3; v_gene: TRBV7-9; CDR3nt: TGTGCCAGCAGCTTTGAACGGAATACGCAGTATTTT; CDR3aa: CASSFERNTQYF
d_gene: TRBD2; abundance: many; j_gene: TRBJ2-2; v_gene: TRBV5-1; CDR3nt: TGCGCCAGCAGCCCTGGGACTAGCGGGACCACCGGGGAGCTGTTTTTT; CDR3aa: CASSPGTSGTTGELFF
d_gene: .; abundance: many; j_gene: TRBJ2-7; v_gene: TRBV18; CDR3nt: TGTGCCAGCTCACCGCTCGCGACAGGGGAGGGCGAGCAGTACTTC; CDR3aa: CASSPLATGEGEQYF
d_gene: TRBD2; abundance: .; j_gene: TRBJ2-3; v_gene: TRBV12-3/TRBV12-4; CDR3nt: TGTGCCAGCAGTTTAGGAGGGGGACTAGCGGGAGGGAGCACAGATACGCAGTATTTT; CDR3aa: CASSLGGGLAGGSTDTQYF
d_gene: TRBD2; abundance: many; j_gene: TRBJ2-5; v_gene: TRBV7-2; CDR3nt: TGTGCCAGCAGCTTGCATAGCGGGGGGAATGGTGTGACCCAGTACTTC; CDR3aa: CASSLHSGGNGVTQYF
d_gene: .; abundance: many; j_gene: TRBJ2-5; v_gene: TRBV10-3; CDR3nt: TGTGCCATCAGTGCTCCGGGGGCAGGACAAGAGACCCAGTACTTC; CDR3aa: CAISAPGAGQETQYF
d_gene: .; abundance: many; j_gene: TRBJ2-5; v_gene: TRBV7-2; CDR3nt: TGTGCCAGCACCCACGTTACTACAACAAAGACCCAGTACTTC; CDR3aa: CASTHVTTTKTQYF
d_gene: TRBD2; abundance: many; j_gene: TRBJ2-3; v_gene: TRBV12-3/TRBV12-4; CDR3nt: TGTGCCAGCAGTTTACCCTGGACTAGCGGGGTCACAGATACGCAGTATTTT; CDR3aa: CASSLPWTSGVTDTQYF
d_gene: .; abundance: many; j_gene: TRBJ1-1; v_gene: TRBV14; CDR3nt: TGTGCCAGCAGCCAAGTCGGAACAGCGAACACTGAAGCTTTCTTT; CDR3aa: CASSQVGTANTEAFF
d_gene: .; abundance: many; j_gene: TRBJ2-7; v_gene: TRBV5-1; CDR3nt: TGCGCCAGCAGCTTCGATCTCCCAGGCGAGCAGTACTTC; CDR3aa: CASSFDLPGEQYF
d_gene: TRBD1; abundance: many; j_gene: TRBJ1-6; v_gene: TRBV12-3/TRBV12-4; CDR3nt: TGTGCCAGCAGTTTGGCGACAGGGGTTGTTAATTCACCCCTCCACTTT; CDR3aa: CASSLATGVVNSPLHF
d_gene: .; abundance: many; j_gene: TRBJ2-5; v_gene: TRBV15; CDR3nt: TGTGCCACCAGCAGAAAAAGGGGGGAGACCCAGTACTTC; CDR3aa: CATSRKRGETQYF
d_gene: .; abundance: medium-sized; j_gene: TRBJ1-1; v_gene: TRBV3-1; CDR3nt: TGTGCCAGCAGCCAAATGCCGGTGGGGAACACTGAAGCTTTCTTT; CDR3aa: CASSQMPVGNTEAFF
d_gene: .; abundance: many; j_gene: TRBJ2-1; v_gene: TRBV5-6; CDR3nt: TGTGCCAGCAGCTTCGTAAATGAGCAGTTCTTC; CDR3aa: CASSFVNEQFF
d_gene: TRBD1; abundance: many; j_gene: TRBJ1-6; v_gene: TRBV6-2/TRBV6-3; CDR3nt: TGTGCCAGCAGTTTGATAGACAGGGGTATGGATTCACCCCTCCACTTT; CDR3aa: CASSLIDRGMDSPLHF
d_gene: TRBD2; abundance: many; j_gene: TRBJ2-1; v_gene: TRBV6-1; CDR3nt: TGTGCCAGCAGTAAAGCGGGGGGGGTTTACAATGAGCAGTTCTTC; CDR3aa: CASSKAGGVYNEQFF
d_gene: .; abundance: many; j_gene: TRBJ2-3; v_gene: TRBV11-2; CDR3nt: TGTGCCAGCAGCCCGAATTTGCTGGGGACAGATACGCAGTATTTT; CDR3aa: CASSPNLLGTDTQYF
d_gene: .; abundance: .; j_gene: TRBJ2-3; v_gene: TRBV28; CDR3nt: TGTGCCAGCAAGCCGGGAATATTCACAGATACGCAGTATTTT; CDR3aa: CASKPGIFTDTQYF
d_gene: .; abundance: .; j_gene: TRBJ2-1; v_gene: TRBV3-1; CDR3nt: TGTGCCTGCAGCCAACATGTGCGGCGGGGGCAGTACAATGAGCAGTTCTTC; CDR3aa: CACSQHVRRGQYNEQFF
d_gene: .; abundance: few; j_gene: TRBJ1-5; v_gene: TRBV7-9; CDR3nt: TGTGCCAGCAGCTTAGCTGCGGGGATCAATCAGCCCCAGCATTTT; CDR3aa: CASSLAAGINQPQHF
d_gene: .; abundance: many; j_gene: TRBJ2-4; v_gene: TRBV12-5; CDR3nt: TGTGCTAGTGGAAGGAGGGCCAAAAACATTCAGTACTTC; CDR3aa: CASGRRAKNIQYF
d_gene: TRBD1; abundance: many; j_gene: TRBJ1-2; v_gene: TRBV18; CDR3nt: TGTGCCAGCTCACCAGGACAGGGTTACTATGGCTACACCTTC; CDR3aa: CASSPGQGYYGYTF
d_gene: .; abundance: .; j_gene: TRBJ2-1; v_gene: TRBV18; CDR3nt: TGTGCCAGCTCACCACTTGTGACGGGGGCAGCGATTGAGCAGTTCTTC; CDR3aa: CASSPLVTGAAIEQFF
d_gene: TRBD2; abundance: many; j_gene: TRBJ2-5; v_gene: TRBV9; CDR3nt: TGTGCCAGCAGCGTAGGGACTAGTCGTTTGGAGACCCAGTACTTC; CDR3aa: CASSVGTSRLETQYF
d_gene: TRBD2; abundance: many; j_gene: TRBJ2-1; v_gene: TRBV18; CDR3nt: TGTGCCAGCTCACCCCTGCGGGAGACCCATGAGCAGTTCTTC; CDR3aa: CASSPLRETHEQFF
d_gene: .; abundance: many; j_gene: TRBJ2-7; v_gene: TRBV11-2; CDR3nt: TGTGCCAGCAGCTTAAGTGTTGGGGAGCAGTACTTC; CDR3aa: CASSLSVGEQYF
d_gene: TRBD2; abundance: many; j_gene: TRBJ2-7; v_gene: TRBV28; CDR3nt: TGTGCCAGCAGTTCGACTAGCGGAGCCTACGAGCAGTACTTC; CDR3aa: CASSSTSGAYEQYF
d_gene: .; abundance: many; j_gene: TRBJ2-1; v_gene: TRBV5-1; CDR3nt: TGCGCCAGCAGCCGGTCTGCGGGCCTTACCTACAATGAGCAGTTCTTC; CDR3aa: CASSRSAGLTYNEQFF
d_gene: .; abundance: many; j_gene: TRBJ2-1; v_gene: TRBV7-8; CDR3nt: TGTGCCAGCAGCTTTTTTGGGAGCTCCTACAATGAGCAGTTCTTC; CDR3aa: CASSFFGSSYNEQFF
d_gene: TRBD2; abundance: many; j_gene: TRBJ2-5; v_gene: TRBV12-3/TRBV12-4; CDR3nt: TGTGCCAGCAGTTTTTGGCGTCGCGGGGGACTGAATCGGATACAAGAGACCCAGTACTTC; CDR3aa: CASSFWRRGGLNRIQETQYF
d_gene: .; abundance: many; j_gene: TRBJ1-2; v_gene: TRBV28; CDR3nt: TGTGCCAGCAGTTTGCCTGGGAAAGGGAATGGCTACACCTTC; CDR3aa: CASSLPGKGNGYTF
d_gene: TRBD2; abundance: many; j_gene: TRBJ2-1; v_gene: TRBV6-5; CDR3nt: TGTGCCAGCAGTTATTTATCGGGAGGAGCCCTGGGCTCCTACAATGAGCAGTTCTTC; CDR3aa: CASSYLSGGALGSYNEQFF
d_gene: .; abundance: many; j_gene: TRBJ1-1; v_gene: TRBV15; CDR3nt: TGTGCCACCAGCAGGGCGGGCTCTTTGACTGAAGCTTTCTTT; CDR3aa: CATSRAGSLTEAFF
d_gene: TRBD2; abundance: many; j_gene: TRBJ2-1; v_gene: TRBV6-5; CDR3nt: TGTGCCAGCAGTTACGAGCGGGGTTCCTACAATGAGCAGTTCTTC; CDR3aa: CASSYERGSYNEQFF
d_gene: TRBD1; abundance: many; j_gene: TRBJ2-3; v_gene: TRBV5-1; CDR3nt: TGCGCCAGCAGCCCGACAGGGGGCATTAATACGCAGTATTTT; CDR3aa: CASSPTGGINTQYF
d_gene: TRBD1; abundance: many; j_gene: TRBJ2-7; v_gene: TRBV2; CDR3nt: TGTGCCAGCAGTGAGTCTTTGGCAGGGGGAGAGCAGTACTTC; CDR3aa: CASSESLAGGEQYF
d_gene: TRBD1; abundance: many; j_gene: TRBJ2-7; v_gene: TRBV11-2; CDR3nt: TGTGCCAGCAGCTCGGGACAGGGAAAAGAATACGAGCAGTACTTC; CDR3aa: CASSSGQGKEYEQYF
d_gene: .; abundance: many; j_gene: TRBJ2-3; v_gene: TRBV29-1; CDR3nt: TGCAGCGTTGTGGTGGGGGCAGCGGCCGATACGCAGTATTTT; CDR3aa: CSVVVGAAADTQYF
d_gene: .; abundance: many; j_gene: TRBJ2-1; v_gene: TRBV7-9; CDR3nt: TGTGCCAGCAGCTTAGGACCGACCCTCTACAATGAGCAGTTCTTC; CDR3aa: CASSLGPTLYNEQFF
d_gene: .; abundance: many; j_gene: TRBJ2-5; v_gene: TRBV6-1; CDR3nt: TGTGCCAGCAGTGAATCCTCAGCCCCGACGGGAGAGACCCAGTACTTC; CDR3aa: CASSESSAPTGETQYF
d_gene: .; abundance: .; j_gene: TRBJ1-1; v_gene: TRBV5-8; CDR3nt: TGTGCCAGCAGCTTATTCACAGGTGCACGGAACACTGAAGCTTTCTTT; CDR3aa: CASSLFTGARNTEAFF
d_gene: .; abundance: many; j_gene: TRBJ1-2; v_gene: TRBV28; CDR3nt: TGTGCCAGCAGTTTGTATGAAAACTATGGCTACACCTTC; CDR3aa: CASSLYENYGYTF
d_gene: TRBD1; abundance: many; j_gene: TRBJ1-1; v_gene: TRBV7-8; CDR3nt: TGTGCCAGCAGCAGATACCGGGACAGGGGGAACACTGAAGCTTTCTTT; CDR3aa: CASSRYRDRGNTEAFF
d_gene: .; abundance: many; j_gene: TRBJ2-7; v_gene: TRBV18; CDR3nt: TGTGCCAGCAGCCCCGGGCCCAGCTACGAGCAGTACTTC; CDR3aa: CASSPGPSYEQYF